Presented here are 19 T cell receptor beta chains from one specimen sequenced in a study of T-cell memory formation after mild COVID-19. TCRdb itself ran the 5' RACE reads through MiXCR, one entry per CDR3 protein. The sample has roughly 240,000 distinct CDR3 sequences; roughly 14% are singletons. The source material was PBMCs or a T cell subset sorted from them (not recorded which). Receptor source: an adult woman who had mild COVID-19 (a few samples of this study predate the infection). Cell type and time point are not known.

In this sample, this clonotype turned up a few times. V usage is TRBV30 and J usage is TRBJ1-3; D unclear. The CDR3 has 11 residues. V lost 3 bases and J 10 bases, leaving 10 bases between the germline ends. Germline V gene data show CDR1 as GTSNPN and CDR2 as SVGIG (reference sequence). In nucleotides, the CDR3 is TGTGCCTGGAGACCACGGAATACCATATATTTT. Its protein is CAWRPRNTIYF.

The sample holds a few counts of this clonotype. The V and J genes are TRBV24-1 and TRBJ2-7, with D perhaps matching TRBD1 (5 bases). The CDR3 totals 15 residues. V was clipped by 1 base and J by 4 bases, with 13 bases between them. The germline V gene has CDR1 KGHDR and CDR2 SFDVKD. This chain's CDR3 is CATSDFVRVPYEQYF. The CDR3 DNA is TGTGCCACCAGTGATTTCGTCAGGGTACCGTACGAGCAGTACTTC.

The chain employs TRBV9 and TRBJ1-1; D is unresolved. Germline V lookup: CDR1 SGDLS, CDR2 YYNGEE. The CDR3 totals 13 residues. Trimming cost V 3 bases and J 2 bases, with 8 bases left between them. CDR3 nucleotide sequence: TGTGCCAGCAGCGGGAGGAGCAACACTGAAGCTTTCTTT. Amino acid sequence: CASSGRSNTEAFF.

This sequence joins TRBV24-1 and TRBJ2-5; 8 bases align to TRBD1. The V and J ends lost 3 bases and 5 bases, in that order; junction bases with no gene match: 7. This CDR3 contains 15 residues. CDR1 and CDR2 (germline): KGHDR, SFDVKD. The CDR3 reads CATSDLGQGTETQYF. The CDR3, as DNA: TGTGCCACCAGTGATCTAGGACAGGGAACGGAGACCCAGTACTTC.

This clonotype was recorded many times. The chain has TRBV6-5 and TRBJ2-1; 7 bases line up with TRBD1. The V gene end was trimmed by 4 bases and the J gene end by 16 bases; junction bases not matched to a gene: 7. This CDR3 comprises 11 residues. Germline V gene data show CDR1 as MNHEY and CDR2 as SVGAGI. The DNA of the CDR3 is TGTGCCAGCAGTTTAGGACAGGCGCTATTCTTC. It codes for CASSLGQALFF.

This sequence joins TRBV18 and TRBJ2-4; 15 bases align to TRBD2. With V trimmed by 3 bases and J by 3 bases, 9 bases remained unmatched. The CDR3 loop spans 19 amino acids. Germline lookup yields CDR1 KGHSH and CDR2 LQKENI. The CDR3 spells CASSPLPGLAGGSKNIQYF. CDR3 nucleotides: TGTGCCAGCTCACCCCTCCCGGGACTAGCGGGAGGAAGCAAAAACATTCAGTACTTC.

Only a few counts were recorded for this clonotype. J is TRBJ2-3 and V is TRBV24-1; 8 nucleotides align to TRBD2. The CDR3 sequence is 16 residues long. The germline CDR1 and CDR2 sequences are KGHDR and SFDVKD. Trimming removed 1 base from V and 6 bases from J; junction bases left unmatched: 8. The CDR3 reads CATSDFGREGEDTQYF. CDR3 sequence (DNA): TGTGCCACCAGTGATTTTGGCCGGGAGGGGGAGGATACGCAGTATTTT.

The chain has TRBV11-3 and TRBJ2-6, with 7 bases that match TRBD1. The length of the CDR3 is 16 residues. The trim removed 5 bases at V and 2 bases at J, leaving 6 bases unmatched. Per the germline V gene, CDR1 is SGHNT and CDR2 is YENEEA. The CDR3: CASSPPQGAGANVLTF. CDR3 DNA sequence: TGTGCCAGCAGCCCACCCCAGGGGGCTGGGGCCAACGTCCTGACTTTC. Full variable domain (rest looked up from reference TRBV11-3 and TRBJ2-6): EAGVVQSPRYKIIEKKQPVAFWCNPISGHNTLYWYLQNLGQGPELLIRYENEEAVDDSQLPKDRFSAERLKGVDSTLKIQPAELGDSAVYLCASSPPQGAGANVLTFGAGSRLTVL.

This chain connects TRBV7-8 to TRBJ1-4; no clear D. The CDR3 is made up of 16 amino acids. Germline lookup yields CDR1 SGHVS and CDR2 FQNEAQ. Trimming shortened V by 1 base and J by 8 bases, and 17 bases separated the two germline ends. The CDR3 protein is CASSLVSRGVREKLFF. DNA for the CDR3: TGTGCCAGCAGCTTAGTTTCTCGGGGAGTTCGAGAAAAACTGTTTTTT.

This clonotype was detected many times. The V and J genes are TRBV7-8 and TRBJ2-3, with D possibly being TRBD2 (7 bases). This CDR3 is built from 16 residues. Germline values: CDR1 SGHVS, CDR2 FQNEAQ. V lost 3 bases, J lost 13 bases, and 26 bases lay in between. The CDR3 loop is CASSFRGGAPGLVKYF. CDR3 sequence (DNA): TGTGCCAGCAGCTTCCGTGGGGGGGCGCCGGGACTGGTCAAGTATTTT.

This clonotype was observed a few times. The genes are TRBV3-1 and TRBJ2-7; D is perhaps TRBD2 (6 bases). The ends were cut back, 5 bases at V and 5 bases at J, with 13 bases in the middle. This CDR3 is built from 13 residues. Germline CDR1 is LGHDT and CDR2 is YNNKEL (reference sequence). As DNA, the CDR3 is TGTGCCAGCAGCTACGACGGGGAGGACGAGCAGTACTTC. It is translated as CASSYDGEDEQYF.

The chain recombines TRBV7-2 with TRBJ2-1, with D possibly TRBD2 on 6 matching bases. The DNA end favors TRBJ2-7, so the J call may be wrong. Germline V gene sequence: CDR1 SGHTA, CDR2 FQGNSA. The CDR3 has 16 amino acids. CDR3 region: CASTPPGTRAGNEQYF. In DNA form, the CDR3 reads TGTGCCAGCACCCCCCCAGGGACTCGAGCGGGTAATGAGCAGTACTTC.

The genes are TRBV12-3 or TRBV12-4 and TRBJ2-5, with 10 nucleotides matching TRBD2. The CDR3 runs to 15 residues. The V and J ends lost 3 bases and 5 bases, in that order; junction bases with no gene match: 6. The CDR3 sequence is CASSFSSGSSETQYF. The CDR3 bases are TGTGCCAGCAGTTTTTCTAGCGGGAGTAGCGAGACCCAGTACTTC.

This clonotype has more than one count but fewer than ten. The chain combines TRBV20-1 with TRBJ1-3; tentative D call: TRBD1 (5 bases). This CDR3 has 14 residues. The V gene's germline CDR1 is DFQATT and CDR2 SNEGSKA (reference sequence). V shed 6 bases and J shed 0 bases, with 12 bases lying between them. This CDR3 is CSARLGGSGNTIYF. Written as DNA, the CDR3 is TGCAGTGCCCGCCTCGGGGGCTCTGGAAACACCATATATTTT.

The chain joins TRBV4-3 to TRBJ2-3; D remains ambiguous. Looked up from germline, CDR1 is LGHNA and CDR2 is YSLEER. Trimming took 0 bases from V and 6 from J, leaving 16 bases between them. The CDR3 extends over 16 amino acids. The CDR3 loop reads CASSQDRFEVRDTQYF. The CDR3 DNA reads as TGCGCCAGCAGCCAAGATAGGTTTGAAGTTCGGGATACGCAGTATTTT.

The table lists this clonotype with a few counts. The J gene is TRBJ1-1, the V gene TRBV20-1; D unclear. Germline CDR1 and CDR2: DFQATT and SNEGSKA (reference sequence). V was trimmed by 1 base and J by 6 bases, leaving 15 bases between them. The CDR3 is 14 residues long. This CDR3 reads CSARGSPDSPEAFF. DNA for the CDR3: TGCAGTGCTAGAGGGTCGCCCGATAGTCCTGAAGCTTTCTTT.

The rearrangement uses TRBV6-2 or TRBV6-3 and TRBJ2-1, with D possibly being TRBD2 (5 bases). V was trimmed by 6 bases and J by 3 bases, leaving 9 bases between them. The CDR3 has 13 amino acids. CDR1 is MNHEY and CDR2 is SVGEGT in the germline V gene. The CDR3 coding sequence is TGTGCCAGCAGGGAGGACCTCTACAATGAGCAGTTCTTC. Its translation: CASREDLYNEQFF.

The chain's CDR3 is CSALRTGGSEAFF. For the CDR3, the DNA is TGCAGTGCTCTCCGAACAGGGGGGTCTGAAGCTTTCTTT. J is TRBJ1-1 and V is TRBV20-1, with 8 bases matching TRBD1. Germline CDR1 DFQATT, CDR2 SNEGSKA (reference sequence). With V trimmed by 5 bases and J by 6 bases, 8 bases remained unmatched. This CDR3 contains 13 residues.

This chain connects TRBV24-1 to TRBJ2-3; 7 bases are shared with TRBD2. Germline values: CDR1 KGHDR, CDR2 SFDVKD. This CDR3 region has 15 residues. V was clipped by 4 bases and J by 5 bases; unmatched bases: 8. CDR3 bases: TGTGCCACCAGTGACTCTAGCGGCGCGATAGATACGCAGTATTTT. It translates to CATSDSSGAIDTQYF.